Listed below are T cell receptor beta chains from one sample, sequenced in a study of memory B cells and T cells in multiple sclerosis. Assay used: immunoSEQ multiplex PCR; TCRdb lists only in-frame clones, some missing. The table has 15,000 or so clones, roughly three quarters seen once. Sequencing was carried out using memory (CD45RO+) CD4+ T cells from blood. All receptors derive from a human donor with multiple sclerosis. Each CDR3 is given with its conserved first and last residue. The D gene is left open where the match is weak. Rows give clone size only sometimes, using once, few, many, or a class for an expanded clone.

D	J	size	V	DNA	CDR3
TRBD1	TRBJ1-2	-	TRBV7-8	TGTGCCAGCAGCCCCACAGGGGGAAGTGGCTACACCTTC	CASSPTGGSGYTF
-	TRBJ1-5	-	TRBV19	TGTGCCAGTCAACCAGAGGCGGGTTTGTATCAGCCCCAGCATTTT	CASQPEAGLYQPQHF
-	TRBJ2-1	-	TRBV7-3	TGTGCCAGCAGCTTCGGACTCTCCAATGAGCAGTTCTTC	CASSFGLSNEQFF
TRBD1	TRBJ1-1	few	TRBV6-1	TGTGCCAGCAGTGGACAGGGTTCTCTGGTGAACACTGAAGCTTTCTTT	CASSGQGSLVNTEAFF
-	TRBJ1-4	few	TRBV5-5	TGTGCCAGCAGCATCGGGACAATGAGTAATGAAAAACTGTTTTTT	CASSIGTMSNEKLFF
TRBD2	TRBJ2-1	few	TRBV9	TGTGCCAGCAGCGTAGCGACCTACTCCGGGACTAGCGGGAGATTCAATGAGCAGTTCTTC	CASSVATYSGTSGRFNEQFF
-	TRBJ1-6	-	TRBV6-5	TGTGCCAGCAGGCCGCGGGGTTCTTCGTCACCCCTCCACTTT	CASRPRGSSSPLHF
-	TRBJ1-1	once	TRBV5-1	TGCGCCAGCAGCCCTGGGGGGGGTAGCACTGAAGCTTTCTTT	CASSPGGGSTEAFF
TRBD1	TRBJ2-6	-	TRBV2	TGTGCCAGCAGTGGGGGACAGAGCGGGGCCAACGTCCTGACTTTC	CASSGGQSGANVLTF
-	TRBJ1-5	medium-sized	TRBV7-9	TGTGCCAGCAGCGGCGGCACTAGCAATCAGCCCCAGCATTTT	CASSGGTSNQPQHF
TRBD1	TRBJ2-6	-	TRBV2	TGTGCCACCACCCGGCAGGGGGCTCCCTCTGGGGCCAACGTCCTGACTTTC	CATTRQGAPSGANVLTF
-	TRBJ2-3	-	TRBV5-1	TGCGCCAGTACGTTCCGGGGAGATACGCAGTATTTT	CASTFRGDTQYF
TRBD2	TRBJ2-1	-	TRBV7-9	TGTGCCAGCAGCATAAAATCTAGCGGGGAACAGTTCTTC	CASSIKSSGEQFF
-	TRBJ1-4	-	TRBV28	TGTGCCAGCAGTTCCCGGCGACAGGCCTCCTCTAATGAAAAACTGTTTTTT	CASSSRRQASSNEKLFF
-	TRBJ2-7	few	TRBV4-1	TGCGCCAGCAGCCTTGAGAGGGTTTCCGAGCAGTACTTC	CASSLERVSEQYF
-	TRBJ2-1	-	TRBV15	TGTGCCACCAGCAGAGCGGGGGACTACAATGAGCAGTTCTTC	CATSRAGDYNEQFF
TRBD1	TRBJ2-1	few	TRBV5-4	TGTGCCAGCCTCAACAGGGGTAGTGCTGAGCAGTTCTTC	CASLNRGSAEQFF